One and the same sample provided the 32 T cell receptor beta chains below, sequenced in a study of T cells in pancreatic ductal adenocarcinoma. Sequencing used immunoSEQ multiplex PCR; TCRdb keeps in-frame clones, though not all of them. The data hold around 100,000 clones, with roughly 95% observed a single time. Surgery without prior neoadjuvant therapy was the treatment of the selected pancreatic ductal adenocarcinoma patients. Sequenced: PBMCs. Source of these receptors: a human donor with pancreatic ductal adenocarcinoma.

V and J are TRBV7-3 and TRBJ2-1; 16 nucleotides line up with TRBD2. Germline V gene sequence: CDR1 SGHTA, CDR2 FQGTGA. This CDR3 is built from 17 residues. The junction had 3 bases not matched to a gene; V was cut back by 4 bases and J by 3 bases. Written as DNA, the CDR3 is TGTGCCAGCAGCTCGGGACTAGCGGGAGGGGGCTACAATGAGCAGTTCTTC. This translates into CASSSGLAGGGYNEQFF.

This chain connects TRBV7-2 to TRBJ2-5, with D possibly being TRBD1 (6 bases). The CDR3 loop spans 14 amino acids. V dropped 3 bases and J dropped 5 bases, with 13 bases sitting between them. Germline V gene data show CDR1 as SGHTA and CDR2 as FQGNSA. The CDR3: CASSLTHQGETQYF. The CDR3 DNA sequence: TGTGCCAGCAGCTTGACCCATCAGGGGGAGACCCAGTACTTC.

V is TRBV18 and J is TRBJ1-3; 8 bases agree with TRBD1. Trimming at V came to 5 bases and at J to 3 bases, leaving 3 bases not matched to a gene. The V gene's germline CDR1 is KGHSH and CDR2 LQKENI. The CDR3 is 14 residues long. The CDR3 DNA reads TGTGCCAGCTCAGCGACAGGGGTTGGAAACACCATATATTTT. It codes for CASSATGVGNTIYF.

In this sample, this clone turned up once. The CDR3 region is CASLQGIGGYTF. CDR3 in DNA: TGTGCCAGCCTACAGGGGATTGGGGGCTACACCTTC. The J gene is TRBJ1-2, the V gene TRBV6-1; 7 bases line up with TRBD1. V lost 8 bases, J lost 8 bases, and 8 bases stayed unmatched. The CDR3 length is 12 residues. CDR1 is MNHNS, CDR2 SASEGT, per germline.

The chain couples TRBV2 to TRBJ2-7; a weak D match, TRBD1 (5 bases). CDR3 size: 14 residues. The germline V and J ends were trimmed by 4 bases and 5 bases, with 15 bases remaining between them. CDR1 is SNHLY, CDR2 FYNNEI, per germline. In nucleotides, the CDR3 is TGTGCCAGCAGTGCAGACAGTCGGGCCGACGAGCAGTACTTC. It yields the protein CASSADSRADEQYF.

The chain couples TRBV5-8 to TRBJ2-2; D unclear. The germline V and J ends were trimmed by 2 bases and 7 bases, with 6 bases remaining between them. Germline lookup yields CDR1 SGHTS and CDR2 YDEGEE. The CDR3 runs to 12 residues. The CDR3 DNA reads as TGTGCCAGCAGCTTAGCCATCGGGGAGCTGTTTTTT. Protein product: CASSLAIGELFF.

The chain employs TRBV30 and TRBJ2-3; D is undetermined. V lost 2 bases to trimming and J lost 2 bases, with 5 bases between them. Germline V gives CDR1 GTSNPN, CDR2 SVGIG (reference sequence). The CDR3 is made up of 12 amino acids. In nucleotides, the CDR3 is TGTGCCTGGAGTTCCCTCACAGATACGCAGTATTTT. It codes for CAWSSLTDTQYF.

The rearrangement links TRBV4-1 to TRBJ2-6, with unresolved D. The CDR3 consists of 16 residues. Trimming pared 1 base from V and 0 bases from J, leaving 7 bases between. Germline CDR1 is MGHRA and CDR2 is YSYEKL. The CDR3 bases are TGCGCCAGCAGCCAAGGCAGACACTCTGGGGCCAACGTCCTGACTTTC. Its protein product is CASSQGRHSGANVLTF.

The chain recombines TRBV19 with TRBJ1-5; TRBD1 aligns across 9 bases. This CDR3 has 13 residues. Per the germline V gene, CDR1 is LNHDA and CDR2 is SQIVND (reference sequence). The ends lost 9 bases at V and 6 bases at J; junction bases unmatched: 6. The CDR3 spells CASRDRESQPQHF. The CDR3 bases are TGTGCCAGCCGGGACAGGGAGAGTCAGCCCCAGCATTTT. The whole variable domain, filled in from reference TRBV19 and TRBJ1-5, reads DGGITQSPKYLFRKEGQNVTLSCEQNLNHDAMYWYRQDPGQGLRLIYYSQIVNDFQKGDIAEGYSVSREKKESFPLTVTSAQKNPTAFYLCASRDRESQPQHFGDGTRLSIL.

This chain connects TRBV5-4 to TRBJ2-1; possible D gene TRBD2, 5 bases. The CDR3 has 15 residues. Deletions cut 0 bases from V and 7 bases from J, with 14 bases between. The germline V gene encodes CDR1 SGHNT and CDR2 YYREEE (reference sequence). The CDR3 here is CASSLGSPSGNEQFF. The DNA for the CDR3 is TGTGCCAGCAGCTTGGGGTCCCCTTCGGGGAATGAGCAGTTCTTC.

This chain uses TRBV5-8 with TRBJ2-7; weak D call: TRBD2 (5 bases). This CDR3 region has 14 residues. V shed 2 bases and J shed 0 bases, with 9 bases lying between them. Germline assignment: CDR1 SGHTS and CDR2 YDEGEE. This CDR3 is CASSFREASYEQYF. The CDR3, as DNA: TGTGCCAGCAGCTTCCGGGAAGCCTCCTACGAGCAGTACTTC.

This clone was observed a single time. This rearrangement joins TRBV5-5 to TRBJ2-1; 10 bases align to TRBD2. V lost 1 base to trimming and J lost 7 bases; unmatched junction nucleotides: 17. This CDR3 has 19 amino acids. Germline-derived CDR1 and CDR2 are SGHKS and YYEKEE (reference sequence). The CDR3 DNA is TGTGCCAGCAGCTTGCGACGAAGGGTGACTAGCGGGTCCGAGAATGAGCAGTTCTTC. As protein: CASSLRRRVTSGSENEQFF.

V is TRBV28 and J is TRBJ1-1, with TRBD1 matching 8 bases. J lost 1 base, V lost 7 bases, and 8 bases had no gene match. Germline loops: CDR1 MDHEN, CDR2 SYDVKM. The CDR3 is 15 amino acids. The CDR3 DNA reads as TGTGCCAGCAAGCAGGGGGCACCGAAGAACACTGAAGCTTTCTTT. This codes for CASKQGAPKNTEAFF.

The gene calls are TRBV4-1 and TRBJ2-7; TRBD2 matches 12 bases. The V gene end was trimmed by 4 bases and the J gene end by 1 base; junction bases not matched to a gene: 2. Germline V gene lookup returns CDR1 MGHRA and CDR2 YSYEKL. The CDR3 covers 15 residues. For the CDR3, the DNA is TGCGCCAGCAGCCCTGGACTAGCGGGATCCTACGAGCAGTACTTC. Its translation is CASSPGLAGSYEQYF.

The chain joins TRBV6-1 to TRBJ2-2; the D gene is possibly TRBD2 (5 bases). This CDR3 has 15 residues. Germline V gives CDR1 MNHNS, CDR2 SASEGT. Between the trimmed V and J ends, which lost 8 bases and 6 bases, there was a span of 19 bases. The CDR3 reads CASRPGKTVPGELFF. CDR3 nucleotides: TGTGCCAGCCGTCCCGGGAAAACAGTACCCGGGGAGCTGTTTTTT.

The chain carries TRBV5-4 and TRBJ2-1, with no clear D. Germline assignment: CDR1 SGHNT and CDR2 YYREEE (reference sequence). V lost 2 bases to trimming and J lost 5 bases, with 5 bases between them. This CDR3 contains 12 residues. The CDR3 is CASSFRDNEQFF. The CDR3 DNA reads TGTGCCAGCAGCTTCCGGGACAATGAGCAGTTCTTC.

The rearrangement uses TRBV29-1 and TRBJ1-5; D not certain. Germline CDR1 SQVTM, CDR2 ANQGSEA. The CDR3 length is 13 residues. The V gene lost 3 bases and the J gene lost 7 bases, with 13 bases spanning the gap. For the CDR3, the DNA is TGCAGCGTTGATTACGGGAACCACCAGCCCCAGCATTTT. Translating gives CSVDYGNHQPQHF.

The chain uses TRBV10-3 and TRBJ1-5; D possibly corresponds to TRBD1 (5 bases). Germline loops: CDR1 ENHRY, CDR2 SYGVKD. This CDR3 region has 17 residues. Trimming left V 4 bases short and J 0 bases short, with 16 bases between. The CDR3 bases are TGTGCCATCAGTGGGCAAAGGGTCGGGGGTAGCAATCAGCCCCAGCATTTT. Translating gives CAISGQRVGGSNQPQHF.

V usage is TRBV28 and J usage is TRBJ1-5; TRBD1 aligns across 7 bases. The V segment lost 5 bases and the J segment 9 bases; nucleotides outside the gene matches: 13. This CDR3 has 15 residues. The V gene's germline CDR1 is MDHEN and CDR2 SYDVKM. CDR3: CASSNRQGKERPQHF. CDR3 nucleotides: TGTGCCAGCAGTAATCGACAGGGAAAAGAGCGGCCCCAGCATTTT.

J is TRBJ2-3 and V is TRBV7-6; D possibly corresponds to TRBD1 (5 bases). Germline CDR1 SGHVS, CDR2 FNYEAQ. The CDR3 sequence is 15 residues long. Trimming took 6 bases from V and 0 from J, leaving 13 bases between them. CDR3 region: CASSPQGPSTDTQYF. The CDR3 region has the DNA TGTGCCAGCAGTCCTCAGGGCCCTAGCACAGATACGCAGTATTTT. The full variable domain, in which reference TRBV7-6 and TRBJ2-3 provide the parts outside the CDR3, is GAGVSQSPRYKVTKRGQDVALRCDPISGHVSLYWYRQALGQGPEFLTYFNYEAQQDKSGLPNDRFSAERPEGSISTLTIQRTEQRDSAMYRCASSPQGPSTDTQYFGPGTRLTVL.

CDR3 DNA: TGTGCCAGCAGCCCCACTCGTGTGTCGGGGGAAGAGACCCAGTACTTC. This codes for CASSPTRVSGEETQYF. This chain connects TRBV5-4 to TRBJ2-5; D is possibly TRBD2 (6 bases). The V end was cut by 4 bases, the J end by 3 bases, with 19 bases between. The CDR3 runs to 16 residues. Germline V CDR1 and CDR2: SGHNT, YYREEE (reference sequence).

V gene TRBV5-6 combines with J gene TRBJ2-3; 12 bases agree with TRBD2. J gave up 3 bases and V 8 bases, and 4 bases lay outside the gene matches. From germline, CDR1 is SGHDT and CDR2 YYEEEE. This CDR3 has 14 amino acids. The DNA for the CDR3 is TGTGCCAGTGCGGGACTAGCGGGTACAGATACGCAGTATTTT. Translation gives CASAGLAGTDTQYF.

The J gene is TRBJ2-4, the V gene TRBV4-3, with 7 bases identical to TRBD2. The CDR3 contains 16 residues. Germline lookup yields CDR1 LGHNA and CDR2 YSLEER. V dropped 0 bases and J dropped 8; count of bases not matched to a gene: 10. DNA for the CDR3: TGCGCCAGCAGCCAAGATGCGGGGATTGGGGGGGACATTCAGTACTTC. Residues: CASSQDAGIGGDIQYF.

This clone has a single count. The chain couples TRBV9 to TRBJ2-5; 7 nucleotides agree with TRBD2. Germline V lookup: CDR1 SGDLS, CDR2 YYNGEE. Trimming took 3 bases from V and 5 from J; bases not matched to a gene: 7. The CDR3 covers 14 residues. This CDR3 reads CASSGGVGGETQYF. CDR3 sequence (DNA): TGTGCCAGCAGCGGTGGAGTGGGGGGGGAGACCCAGTACTTC.

The chain joins TRBV7-8 to TRBJ2-1, with D maybe TRBD2 (5 bases). Germline lookup yields CDR1 SGHVS and CDR2 FQNEAQ. Deletions cut 3 bases from V and 8 bases from J, with 5 bases between. The CDR3 totals 11 residues. CDR3: CASSFGDEQFF. The CDR3 nucleotides read TGTGCCAGCAGCTTCGGGGATGAGCAGTTCTTC.

J is TRBJ1-3 and V is TRBV5-1; D uncertain. V lost 4 bases and J 7 bases, leaving 15 bases between the germline ends. The CDR3 has 14 residues. The germline V gene has CDR1 SGHRS and CDR2 YFSETQ. The CDR3 loop reads CASSPGSAGNTIYF. The CDR3 DNA reads as TGCGCCAGCAGCCCGGGGTCTGCCGGCAACACCATATATTTT.

The chain carries TRBV18 and TRBJ2-5; D is uncertain. CDR3 length: 14 amino acids. The V gene's germline CDR1 is KGHSH and CDR2 LQKENI. Between the trimmed V and J ends, which lost 5 bases and 0 bases, there was a span of 10 bases. Here the CDR3 reads CASSMASYQETQYF. The CDR3 DNA reads TGTGCCAGCTCAATGGCCTCGTACCAAGAGACCCAGTACTTC. Full variable domain (rest looked up from reference TRBV18 and TRBJ2-5): NAGVMQNPRHLVRRRGQEARLRCSPMKGHSHVYWYRQLPEEGLKFMVYLQKENIIDESGMPKERFSAEFPKEGPSILRIQQVVRGDSAAYFCASSMASYQETQYFGPGTRLLVL.

The gene calls are TRBV2 and TRBJ1-2; 7 bases align to TRBD1. This CDR3 has 14 residues. V was pared by 4 bases and J by 8 bases, with 10 bases of the junction left unmatched. From germline, CDR1 is SNHLY and CDR2 FYNNEI. The DNA for the CDR3 is TGTGCCAGCAGTGCCTGGGACAGAAGCAGCGGCTACACCTTC. Amino acids: CASSAWDRSSGYTF.

CDR3 amino acids: CASSEQGTSYGYTF. For the CDR3, the DNA is TGTGCCAGCTCAGAACAGGGTACCAGCTATGGCTACACCTTC. The V call is TRBV18, the J call TRBJ1-2; D is possibly TRBD1 (6 bases). CDR3 length equals 14 residues. V lost 5 bases and J lost 4, with 14 bases in between. The germline V gene has CDR1 KGHSH and CDR2 LQKENI.

The V gene is TRBV9, the J gene TRBJ2-7; 8 positions match TRBD2. CDR3 size: 15 residues. V gave up 2 bases and J gave up 4 bases; unmatched junction bases: 8. Germline values: CDR1 SGDLS, CDR2 YYNGEE. DNA of the CDR3: TGTGCCAGCAGCGTCCGAGCGGGAGACAGTTACGAGCAGTACTTC. It codes for CASSVRAGDSYEQYF.

This rearrangement joins TRBV7-9 to TRBJ2-1, with 7 nucleotides matching TRBD2. The CDR3 runs to 15 residues. The V gene end was trimmed by 4 bases and the J gene end by 6 bases; junction bases not matched to a gene: 9. The germline CDR1 and CDR2 sequences are SEHNR and FQNEAQ (reference sequence). The CDR3 sequence: CASSSSGTGSNEQFF. The CDR3 coding sequence is TGTGCCAGCAGCTCGAGCGGGACGGGGAGCAATGAGCAGTTCTTC.

V usage is TRBV10-3 and J usage is TRBJ2-2; 8 nucleotides line up with TRBD2. The J segment lost 7 bases and the V segment lost 8 bases, leaving 15 bases of the junction unmatched. The CDR3 runs 16 residues. Germline V CDR1 and CDR2: ENHRY, SYGVKD. CDR3 loop: CAIRGGSAGEDGELFF. DNA of the CDR3: TGTGCCATCCGAGGGGGTTCAGCGGGAGAGGACGGGGAGCTGTTTTTT.